Below are 13 T cell receptor beta chains sequenced from a single sample in a study of CD8 T cells in Susac syndrome. Random hexamers primed reverse transcription of roughly 0.5 to 1 ug RNA. Using its own MiXCR run on the immunoSEQ multiplex PCR reads, TCRdb lists one record per CDR3 protein. The sample consists of about 180,000 distinct CDR3 sequences, 85% to 95% of them appearing once. The sample taken for sequencing was CD8+ T cells from PBMCs. The source is a human donor with multiple sclerosis.

V and J are TRBV27 and TRBJ1-2; 7 nucleotides line up with TRBD1. J gave up 6 bases and V 3 bases, and 10 bases lay outside the gene matches. Germline lookup yields CDR1 MNHEY and CDR2 SMNVEV (reference sequence). The CDR3 sequence is 15 residues long. The CDR3 reads CASSLLPRGPNGYTF. As DNA, the CDR3 is TGTGCCAGCAGTTTGCTACCTAGGGGGCCTAATGGCTACACCTTC.

The chain couples TRBV15 to TRBJ2-5; D possibly uses TRBD1 or TRBD2 (5 bases each). V gave up 4 bases and J gave up 7 bases, with 16 bases separating them. Germline V gene lookup returns CDR1 LNHNV and CDR2 YYDKDF (reference sequence). This CDR3 has 14 residues. CDR3 DNA: TGTGCCACCAGCACACCCGAGGGGAGCGGGACCCAGTACTTC. Residues: CATSTPEGSGTQYF.

The J gene is TRBJ2-1, the V gene TRBV28; D is ambiguous. Germline values: CDR1 MDHEN, CDR2 SYDVKM. V lost 1 base and J 6 bases, leaving 4 bases between the germline ends. This CDR3 has 12 residues. The CDR3 DNA reads TGTGCCAGCAGTTTATTAAGCAATGAGCAGTTCTTC. Its protein is CASSLLSNEQFF.

The chain links TRBV29-1 to TRBJ2-5; D remains ambiguous. This CDR3 comprises 12 residues. The V gene's germline CDR1 is SQVTM and CDR2 ANQGSEA. Trimming removed 7 bases from V and 4 bases from J, with 13 bases in between. CDR3 protein: CSAVYTGETQYF. In DNA form, the CDR3 reads TGCAGCGCCGTTTACACCGGAGAGACCCAGTACTTC.

This clonotype appeared once. The chain couples TRBV3-1 to TRBJ1-1, with D uncertain. With 7 bases removed from V and 0 bases from J, the gap between germline ends came to 12 bases. CDR3 length: 14 residues. The germline V gene encodes CDR1 LGHDT and CDR2 YNNKEL (reference sequence). DNA for the CDR3: TGTGCCAGCACCCGGGGAATTATGAACACTGAAGCTTTCTTT. This translates into CASTRGIMNTEAFF.

V gene TRBV5-6 combines with J gene TRBJ2-1; the match to TRBD2 covers 11 bases. CDR1 SGHDT and CDR2 YYEEEE come from the germline V gene. This CDR3 is built from 15 residues. Losses at the gene ends were 0 bases for V and 6 bases for J; bases not matched to a gene: 2. CDR3 sequence (DNA): TGTGCCAGCAGCTTGGCACTAGCGGGAGTCAATGAGCAGTTCTTC. Amino acids: CASSLALAGVNEQFF. Full variable domain (outside the CDR3, taken from reference TRBV5-6 and TRBJ2-1): DAGVTQSPTHLIKTRGQQVTLRCSPKSGHDTVSWYQQALGQGPQFIFQYYEEEERQRGNFPDRFSGHQFPNYSSELNVNALLLGDSALYLCASSLALAGVNEQFFGPGTRLTVL.

The V call is TRBV29-1, the J call TRBJ2-7, with D possibly matching TRBD2 (7 bases). Germline V gene data show CDR1 as SQVTM and CDR2 as ANQGSEA. CDR3 length: 13 amino acids. The V end was cut by 5 bases, the J end by 6 bases, with 17 bases between. The CDR3 loop is CSVLFYREGEQYF. For the CDR3, the DNA is TGCAGCGTTTTATTCTACAGGGAGGGCGAGCAGTACTTC.

The genes are TRBV11-1 and TRBJ1-2; 7 nucleotides agree with TRBD1. This CDR3 contains 14 residues. V was clipped by 5 bases and J by 8 bases; unmatched bases: 11. The germline gives CDR1 SGHAT, CDR2 FQDESV (reference sequence). CDR3 DNA sequence: TGTGCCAGCAGCCCCCGGGACAGATCTGAGGGCTACACCTTC. It codes for CASSPRDRSEGYTF.

This chain links TRBV2 with TRBJ2-1, with no clear D. Per the germline V gene, CDR1 is SNHLY and CDR2 is FYNNEI. Trimming cost V 4 bases and J 4 bases, with 8 bases left between them. The CDR3 sequence is 13 residues long. CDR3 bases: TGTGCCAGCAGTGGGGATCCGTACAATGAGCAGTTCTTC. Its translation: CASSGDPYNEQFF.

This chain uses TRBV20-1 with TRBJ2-1; D may be TRBD2 (5 bases). Germline V gene lookup returns CDR1 DFQATT and CDR2 SNEGSKA (reference sequence). The ends were cut back, 1 base at V and 2 bases at J, with 6 bases in the middle. The CDR3 runs to 13 residues. The DNA for the CDR3 is TGCAGTGCTAGAGGAGGGACCTACAATGAGCAGTTCTTC. Amino acid sequence: CSARGGTYNEQFF.

This clonotype came up once. This chain connects TRBV4-1 to TRBJ2-5, with 7 bases lining up with TRBD2. The CDR3 has 14 amino acids. Germline lookup yields CDR1 MGHRA and CDR2 YSYEKL. J lost 2 bases, V lost 4 bases, and 4 bases had no gene match. The CDR3 DNA sequence: TGCGCCAGCAGCCGAACTAGCGTACAAGAGACCCAGTACTTC. Amino acids: CASSRTSVQETQYF.

The V gene is TRBV4-2, the J gene TRBJ2-1, with D uncertain. Trimming left V 0 bases short and J 9 bases short, with 12 bases between. The CDR3 has 14 amino acids. Germline V CDR1 and CDR2: LGHNA, YNFKEQ. CDR3 residues: CASSQDEERGEQFF. The CDR3 coding sequence is TGTGCCAGCAGCCAAGATGAGGAGCGTGGTGAGCAGTTCTTC.

The J gene is TRBJ1-1, the V gene TRBV20-1, with a tentative D call TRBD1 (6 bases). This CDR3 region has 13 residues. The germline V gene encodes CDR1 DFQATT and CDR2 SNEGSKA (reference sequence). V lost 5 bases to trimming and J lost 3 bases, with 13 bases between them. CDR3 in amino acids: CSAVGTIDTEAFF. For the CDR3, the DNA is TGCAGTGCTGTCGGGACAATAGACACTGAAGCTTTCTTT.